These 5 T cell receptor beta chains share one sample of origin, sequenced in a study of OX40 agonist ivuxolimab in advanced cancers. Sequenced by immunoSEQ multiplex PCR; TCRdb stores in-frame clones only, minus some. The sample holds over 8,500 clones, 86% seen once. The sequenced sample was CD4+ or CD8+ T cells sorted from blood, obtained in a trial of the OX40 agonist ivuxolimab. These receptors all stem from an adult with an advanced solid tumor such as melanoma, head and neck, liver or kidney cancer.

Only a few counts were recorded for this clone. The CDR3 nucleotides are TGTGCCAGCAGCTTCGGGGAAAACTATGGCTACACCTTC. Translating it yields CASSFGENYGYTF. The chain has TRBV7-9 and TRBJ1-2; no firm D call. Germline values: CDR1 SEHNR, CDR2 FQNEAQ (reference sequence). V was shortened by 3 bases and J by 2 bases, with 7 bases between the two germline ends. This CDR3 region has 13 residues. Drawing the rest from reference TRBV7-9 and TRBJ1-2, the complete variable domain is DTGVSQNPRHKITKRGQNVTFRCDPISEHNRLYWYRQTLGQGPEFLTYFQNEAQLEKSRLLSDRFSAERPKGSFSTLEIQRTEQGDSAMYLCASSFGENYGYTFGSGTRLTVV.

J is TRBJ2-3 and V is TRBV27; tentatively, D is TRBD1 (6 bases). From germline, CDR1 is MNHEY and CDR2 SMNVEV (reference sequence). The V end was cut by 5 bases, the J end by 9 bases, with 21 bases between. The CDR3 has 15 residues. This CDR3 reads CASSPMPGAGATQYF. Here the CDR3 DNA reads TGTGCCAGCAGTCCAATGCCAGGGGCCGGAGCCACGCAGTATTTT.

The rearrangement joins TRBV2 to TRBJ1-6, with D uncertain. Germline-derived CDR1 and CDR2 are SNHLY and FYNNEI. V was cut by 3 bases and J by 13 bases, with 10 bases left in between. The CDR3 totals 12 residues. CDR3 sequence (DNA): TGTGCCAGCAGTGAGGCAGCTCGCCCCCTCCACTTT. Translation gives CASSEAARPLHF.

This CDR3 is CASSKKENNEQFF. CDR3 DNA sequence: TGTGCCAGCAGCAAGAAAGAGAACAATGAGCAGTTCTTC. This chain uses TRBV6-4 with TRBJ2-1, with D unresolved. CDR1 MRHNA and CDR2 SNTAGT come from the germline V gene. V shed 6 bases and J shed 5 bases, with 11 bases lying between them. This CDR3 is 13 amino acids long.

The chain is built from TRBV6-5 and TRBJ2-5; 7 nucleotides align to TRBD1. Germline V gives CDR1 MNHEY, CDR2 SVGAGI. The V gene end was trimmed by 0 bases and the J gene end by 3 bases; junction bases not matched to a gene: 1. The CDR3 is made up of 14 amino acids. The CDR3 DNA reads TGTGCCAGCAGTTACTCTACAGGGGAAGAGACCCAGTACTTC. Its translation is CASSYSTGEETQYF.